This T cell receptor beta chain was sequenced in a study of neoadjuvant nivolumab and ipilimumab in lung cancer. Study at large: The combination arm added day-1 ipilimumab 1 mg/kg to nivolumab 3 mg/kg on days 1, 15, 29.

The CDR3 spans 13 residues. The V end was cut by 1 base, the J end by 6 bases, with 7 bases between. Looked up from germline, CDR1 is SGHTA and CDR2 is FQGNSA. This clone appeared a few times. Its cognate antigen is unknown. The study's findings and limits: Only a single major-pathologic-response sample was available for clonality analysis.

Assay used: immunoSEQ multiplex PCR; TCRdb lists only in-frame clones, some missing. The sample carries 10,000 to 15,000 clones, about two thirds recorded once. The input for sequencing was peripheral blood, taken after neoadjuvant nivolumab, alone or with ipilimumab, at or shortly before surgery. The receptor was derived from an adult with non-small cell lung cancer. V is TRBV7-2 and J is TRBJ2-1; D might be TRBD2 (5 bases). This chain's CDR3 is CASSLVGVNEQFF. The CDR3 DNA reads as TGTGCCAGCAGCTTAGTCGGGGTCAATGAGCAGTTCTTC.